A selection of T cell receptor beta chains follows, all from one sample in a study of human thymus T cells. Assay: immunoSEQ multiplex PCR; the TCRdb copy retains only in-frame clones and omits some. The sample lists some 130,000 clones, over 85% occurring once. The sequencing input was thymus tissue. The receptors come from a boy in the first two years of life with a congenital heart defect but otherwise immunologically healthy. Both conserved end residues are part of each CDR3. D genes are given only for firm matches. Size values are once, few and many counts, or a class for expanded clones, and some rows have none.

d_call	clone_size	v_call	j_call	cdr3_length	cdr3_nt	cdr3_aa
TRBD2	-	TRBV2	TRBJ2-5	15	TGTGCCAGCAACAGCGGGGTCCATTACCAAGAGACCCAGTACTTC	CASNSGVHYQETQYF
-	-	TRBV29-1	TRBJ2-7	12	TGCAGCGTTGTCACGGGGAATTACGAGCAGTACTTC	CSVVTGNYEQYF
TRBD2	-	TRBV4-2	TRBJ2-2	16	TGTGCCAGCAGCCAACCGGGACTAGCAGGGGCCGGGGAGCTGTTTTTT	CASSQPGLAGAGELFF
-	-	TRBV4-3	TRBJ2-7	15	TGCGCCAGCAGCCAAGAGATGGGGGGGCCACACGAGCAGTACTTC	CASSQEMGGPHEQYF
-	once	TRBV4-2	TRBJ1-4	13	TGTGCCAGCAGCCAAGATTGGTATGGAAAACTGTTTTTT	CASSQDWYGKLFF
-	-	TRBV30	TRBJ1-6	13	TGTGCCTGGAGAGGGTTAACGAATTCACCCCTCCACTTT	CAWRGLTNSPLHF
-	-	TRBV21-1	TRBJ2-2	16	TGTGCCAGCAGCTCTAAATCAGTTACGAACACCGGGGAGCTGTTTTTT	CASSSKSVTNTGELFF
-	-	TRBV6-6	TRBJ1-5	15	TGTGCCAGCGCCTATCCTGGCCGGGGGGCTCAGCCCCAGCATTTT	CASAYPGRGAQPQHF
TRBD2	-	TRBV10-2	TRBJ2-1	15	TGCGCCAGCAGTGAGGGGCTCGCGGGGGACAATGAGCAGTTCTTC	CASSEGLAGDNEQFF
-	-	TRBV5-4	TRBJ2-2	13	TGTGCCAGCAGCTTGGGAGGGGCCGGGGAGCTGTTTTTT	CASSLGGAGELFF
-	-	TRBV4-3	TRBJ1-4	16	TGCGCCAGCAGCCAAGACGGCCGGGGGCTTAATGAAAAACTGTTTTTT	CASSQDGRGLNEKLFF
TRBD1	-	TRBV4-3	TRBJ2-5	15	TGCGCCAGCAGCCCCGGACAACAGGGGGGAGAGACCCAGTACTTC	CASSPGQQGGETQYF
TRBD2	-	TRBV4-1	TRBJ2-1	19	TGCGCCAGCAGCCAAGAGGGGACTAGCGGGGGGGCCGGCGAAAATGAGCAGTTCTTC	CASSQEGTSGGAGENEQFF
-	-	TRBV4-3	TRBJ2-2	17	TGCGCCAGCAGTCAAGTCGGTTGGAGGGGGATAGCCGGGGAGCTGTTTTTT	CASSQVGWRGIAGELFF
-	-	TRBV20-1	TRBJ2-7	11	TGCAGCTTTTGGACCCCCTACGAGCAGTACTTC	CSFWTPYEQYF
-	once	TRBV4-3	TRBJ1-6	14	TGCGCCAGCAGCCAAGGGTTTAAGGATTCACCCCTCCACTTT	CASSQGFKDSPLHF
TRBD1	-	TRBV28	TRBJ1-5	14	TGTGCCAGCAACCCGGGACAGGGTGGTCAGCCCCAGCATTTT	CASNPGQGGQPQHF
-	-	TRBV15	TRBJ1-1	16	TGTGCCACCAGCATCCTTGGGTCGGAAGATGACACTGAAGCTTTCTTT	CATSILGSEDDTEAFF
-	-	TRBV2	TRBJ2-7	14	TGTGCCAGCAGTGGGGCTCGAAGCTCCTACGAGCAGTACTTC	CASSGARSSYEQYF
-	-	TRBV4-3	TRBJ1-6	15	TGCGCCAGCAGCCAAGCACAGGGCGAAGATTCACCCCTCCACTTT	CASSQAQGEDSPLHF
-	-	TRBV29-1	TRBJ1-1	14	TGCAGCGTTGAAGATTTAAAGGCGGGCACTGAAGCTTTCTTT	CSVEDLKAGTEAFF
-	-	TRBV7-9	TRBJ1-1	12	TGTGCCAGCAGCACGGGGGGGACTGAAGCTTTCTTT	CASSTGGTEAFF